Reported below is one TCR beta chain. The antigen is undetermined. The data are from a study of blood T cells in healthy people across ages. The study, taken as a whole, reports: Per million T cells, the diversity of TCR beta decreased roughly linearly as age advanced. Long-lived donors exceeded aged donors in naive CD4+ cells and diversity.

Through a sample-barcoded 5' primer and a J-beta primer mix, a second PCR was run for roughly 6 to 11 cycles. MiXCR was run by TCRdb on the 5' RACE reads, yielding one entry per CDR3 protein. The sample shows some 860,000 distinct CDR3 sequences, about 61% of them seen only once. Trimming stripped 5 bases from V and 4 bases from J, with 12 bases between. The CDR3 has 14 residues. Germline V gene data show CDR1 as MNHEY and CDR2 as SMNVEV (reference sequence). The chain has TRBV27 and TRBJ1-5; D unclear. The sequencing input was blood. This TCR was recovered from a middle-aged man in good health. DNA for the CDR3: TGTGCCAGCAGTCGTCCGGGGTGGAATCAGCCCCAGCATTTT. It specifies CASSRPGWNQPQHF.